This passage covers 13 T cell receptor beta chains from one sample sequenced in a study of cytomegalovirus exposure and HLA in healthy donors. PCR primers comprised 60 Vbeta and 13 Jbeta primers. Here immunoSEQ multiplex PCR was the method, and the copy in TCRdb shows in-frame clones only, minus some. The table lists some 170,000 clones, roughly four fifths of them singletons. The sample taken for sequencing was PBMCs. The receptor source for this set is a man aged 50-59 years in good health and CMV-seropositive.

In DNA form, the CDR3 reads TGTGCCAGCAGTACCCGGACAGGGTACACCGGGGAGCTGTTTTTT. Its protein product is CASSTRTGYTGELFF. The chain couples TRBV25-1 to TRBJ2-2; 8 bases line up with TRBD1. The CDR3 contains 15 residues. Germline assignment: CDR1 MGHDK and CDR2 SYGVNS. V lost 5 bases and J lost 3; bases outside the gene matches: 5.

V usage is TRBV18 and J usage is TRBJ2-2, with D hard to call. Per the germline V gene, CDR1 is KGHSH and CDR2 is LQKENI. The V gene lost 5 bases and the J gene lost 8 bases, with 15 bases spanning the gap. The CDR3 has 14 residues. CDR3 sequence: CASSSSPPTGELFF. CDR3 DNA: TGTGCCAGCTCAAGTAGCCCACCAACGGGGGAGCTGTTTTTT.

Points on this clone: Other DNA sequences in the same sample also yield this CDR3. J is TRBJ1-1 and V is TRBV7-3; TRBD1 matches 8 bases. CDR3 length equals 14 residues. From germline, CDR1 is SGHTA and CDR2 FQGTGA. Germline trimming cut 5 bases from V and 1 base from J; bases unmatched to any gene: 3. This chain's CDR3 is CASSPGQGNTEAFF. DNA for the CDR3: TGTGCCAGCAGCCCCGGACAGGGGAACACTGAAGCTTTCTTT.

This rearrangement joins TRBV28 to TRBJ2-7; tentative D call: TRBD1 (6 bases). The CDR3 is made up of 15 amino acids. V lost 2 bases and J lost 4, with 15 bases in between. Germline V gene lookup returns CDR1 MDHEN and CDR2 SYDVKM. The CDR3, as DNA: TGTGCCAGCAGTTTAAAACAGGGATTTGGGTACGAGCAGTACTTC. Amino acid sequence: CASSLKQGFGYEQYF.

CDR3 loop: CASSWDRISYEQYF. DNA for the CDR3: TGTGCCAGTAGTTGGGACAGGATCTCCTACGAGCAGTACTTC. This chain joins TRBV19 and TRBJ2-7, with TRBD1 matching 8 bases. Germline CDR1 reads LNHDA; CDR2 reads SQIVND (reference sequence). Trimming at V came to 5 bases and at J to 0 bases, leaving 3 bases not matched to a gene. The CDR3 contains 14 residues.

CDR3: CASSQSWTNPGGGQFF. CDR3 nucleotides: TGTGCCAGCAGCCAATCCTGGACAAATCCAGGGGGTGGGCAGTTCTTC. The chain employs TRBV4-2 and TRBJ2-1; the match to TRBD1 covers 7 bases. J lost 12 bases, V lost 2 bases, and 16 bases had no gene match. CDR1 LGHNA and CDR2 YNFKEQ come from the germline V gene. CDR3 size: 16 residues.

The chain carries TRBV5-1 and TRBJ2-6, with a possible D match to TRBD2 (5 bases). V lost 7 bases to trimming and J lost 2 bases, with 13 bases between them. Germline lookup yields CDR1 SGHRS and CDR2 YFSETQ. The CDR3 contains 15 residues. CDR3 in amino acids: CASSMDGTGANVLTF. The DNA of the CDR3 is TGCGCCAGCTCAATGGACGGGACTGGGGCCAACGTCCTGACTTTC.

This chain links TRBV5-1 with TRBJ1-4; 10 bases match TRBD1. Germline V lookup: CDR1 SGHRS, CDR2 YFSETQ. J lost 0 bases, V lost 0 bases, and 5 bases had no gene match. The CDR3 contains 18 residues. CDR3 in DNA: TGCGCCAGCAGCTTGGCGGGGACAGGGGTTACAACTAATGAAAAACTGTTTTTT. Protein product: CASSLAGTGVTTNEKLFF.

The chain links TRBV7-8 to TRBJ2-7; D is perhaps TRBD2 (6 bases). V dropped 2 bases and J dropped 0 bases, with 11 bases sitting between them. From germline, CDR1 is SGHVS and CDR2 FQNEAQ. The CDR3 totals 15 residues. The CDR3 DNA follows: TGTGCCAGCAGCTTACAGCGGGCTTTCTCCTACGAGCAGTACTTC. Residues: CASSLQRAFSYEQYF.

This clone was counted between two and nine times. CDR3 DNA sequence: TGTGCCACCAGCAGGGCGGGGGGGCCTACATCCGGGGAGCTGTTTTTT. It specifies CATSRAGGPTSGELFF. This rearrangement joins TRBV15 to TRBJ2-2; TRBD2 agrees at 9 bases. The CDR3 runs 16 residues. After removal of 3 bases from V and 6 bases from J, the junction contained 8 bases not matched to a gene. In germline, CDR1 is LNHNV, CDR2 YYDKDF (reference sequence).

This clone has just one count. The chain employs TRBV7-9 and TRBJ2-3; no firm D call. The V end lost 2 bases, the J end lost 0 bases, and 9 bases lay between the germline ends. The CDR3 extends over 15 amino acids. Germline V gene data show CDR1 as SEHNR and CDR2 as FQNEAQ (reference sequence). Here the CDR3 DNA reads TGTGCCAGCAGCTTACTAGGTCCGAGCACAGATACGCAGTATTTT. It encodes CASSLLGPSTDTQYF.

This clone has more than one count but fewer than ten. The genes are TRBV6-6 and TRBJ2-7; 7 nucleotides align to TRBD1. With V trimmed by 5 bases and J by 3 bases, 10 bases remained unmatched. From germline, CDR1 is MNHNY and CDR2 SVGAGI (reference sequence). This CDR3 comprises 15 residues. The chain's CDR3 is CASSQGTVSYYEQYF. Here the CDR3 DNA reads TGTGCCAGCAGTCAAGGGACAGTCTCTTACTACGAGCAGTACTTC.

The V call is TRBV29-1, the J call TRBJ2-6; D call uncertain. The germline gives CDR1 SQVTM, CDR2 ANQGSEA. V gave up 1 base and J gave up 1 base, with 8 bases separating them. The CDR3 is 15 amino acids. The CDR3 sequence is CSVEVSSSGANVLTF. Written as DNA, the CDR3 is TGCAGCGTTGAAGTTAGTTCTTCTGGGGCCAACGTCCTGACTTTC.